The 24 T cell receptor beta chains given below trace back to one sample, sequenced in a study of T cell responses to AZD1222 COVID-19 vaccine. Assay used: immunoSEQ multiplex PCR; TCRdb lists only in-frame clones, some missing. The sample consists of 90,000 to 150,000 clones, about nine tenths of them appearing once. Sequencing was performed on peripheral blood, taken 28 days after the second AZD1222 dose. Source of these receptors: an adult who received the AZD1222 COVID-19 vaccine.

The gene calls are TRBV6-2 or TRBV6-3 and TRBJ2-2, with D perhaps TRBD1 (6 bases). Between the trimmed V and J ends, which lost 4 bases and 0 bases, there was a span of 15 bases. Germline-derived CDR1 and CDR2 are MNHEY and SVGEGT. There are 17 residues in the CDR3. The CDR3 region is CASSLGQDLTNTGELFF. CDR3 coding DNA: TGTGCCAGCAGTTTGGGACAAGACCTGACGAACACCGGGGAGCTGTTTTTT.

The chain employs TRBV6-7 and TRBJ1-1, with no clear D. Being an ORF, TRBV6-7 has a function that is uncertain. V was cut by 8 bases and J by 12 bases, with 10 bases left in between. The CDR3 covers 9 residues. Here the CDR3 reads CASHHGSFF. In nucleotides, the CDR3 is TGTGCCAGCCACCATGGATCTTTCTTT.

The chain couples TRBV7-2 to TRBJ1-5; D unclear. CDR3 size: 15 residues. Trimming took 0 bases from V and 4 from J, leaving 10 bases between them. Germline V gene sequence: CDR1 SGHTA, CDR2 FQGNSA. CDR3 region: CASSLAGRINQPQHF. The CDR3 coding sequence is TGTGCCAGCAGCTTAGCCGGCAGAATAAATCAGCCCCAGCATTTT.

The J gene is TRBJ1-1, the V gene TRBV7-2; weak D call: TRBD1 (5 bases). Germline V lookup: CDR1 SGHTA, CDR2 FQGNSA. The CDR3 has 13 residues. Trimming cost V 10 bases and J 4 bases, with 16 bases left between them. CDR3 DNA: TGTGCCACCTCTACGACCCAGGGCACTGAAGCTTTCTTT. Amino acids: CATSTTQGTEAFF.

V is TRBV28 and J is TRBJ2-6; D is possibly TRBD1 (6 bases). The germline gives CDR1 MDHEN, CDR2 SYDVKM. This CDR3 comprises 16 residues. Trimming took off 6 bases at V and 2 bases at J, with 14 bases between the two ends. The CDR3 region is CASRGQGLPGANVLTF. DNA of the CDR3: TGTGCCAGCAGGGGGCAGGGGCTTCCTGGGGCCAACGTCCTGACTTTC.

The rearrangement links TRBV5-8 to TRBJ2-7; no reliable D call. From germline, CDR1 is SGHTS and CDR2 YDEGEE. Trimming stripped 0 bases from V and 2 bases from J, with 0 bases between. The CDR3 runs to 11 residues. The CDR3 nucleotides are TGTGCCAGCAGCTTGGCCTACGAGCAGTACTTC. Protein sequence: CASSLAYEQYF. Combining the CDR3 with reference TRBV5-8 and TRBJ2-7 gives the whole variable domain EAGVTQSPTHLIKTRGQQATLRCSPISGHTSVYWYQQALGLGLQFLLWYDEGEERNRGNFPPRFSGRQFPNYSSELNVNALELEDSALYLCASSLAYEQYFGPGTRLTVT.

The chain combines TRBV6-5 with TRBJ2-1; 11 bases match TRBD1. The CDR3 loop spans 14 amino acids. J lost 8 bases, V lost 5 bases, and 5 bases had no gene match. Germline V CDR1 and CDR2: MNHEY, SVGAGI. For the CDR3, the DNA is TGTGCCAGCAGTCGGGACAGGGGGTACGATGAGCAGTTCTTC. Its translation: CASSRDRGYDEQFF.

CDR3 nucleotides: TGTGCCAGCAGCTACCAGGGACTCACTGGAAACACCATATATTTT. Protein: CASSYQGLTGNTIYF. The chain links TRBV5-8 to TRBJ1-3; maybe TRBD1 (5 bases). The V and J ends lost 3 bases and 2 bases respectively, with 12 bases between them. The CDR3 is made up of 15 amino acids. The germline gives CDR1 SGHTS, CDR2 YDEGEE.

The rearrangement uses TRBV5-4 and TRBJ1-5; D is unclear. The V end was cut by 0 bases, the J end by 8 bases, with 9 bases between. This CDR3 has 13 amino acids. CDR1 and CDR2 from the germline V gene are SGHNT and YYREEE (reference sequence). The CDR3 reads CASSLDSFEPQHF. The DNA for the CDR3 is TGTGCCAGCAGCTTGGACAGTTTCGAGCCCCAGCATTTT. Drawing the rest from reference TRBV5-4 and TRBJ1-5, the complete variable domain is ETGVTQSPTHLIKTRGQQVTLRCSSQSGHNTVSWYQQALGQGPQFIFQYYREEENGRGNFPPRFSGLQFPNYSSELNVNALELDDSALYLCASSLDSFEPQHFGDGTRLSIL.

This sequence joins TRBV7-2 and TRBJ1-1, with a possible D match to TRBD1 (5 bases). Germline V CDR1 and CDR2: SGHTA, FQGNSA. There are 14 residues in the CDR3. With 6 bases removed from V and 6 bases from J, the gap between germline ends came to 17 bases. CDR3 in amino acids: CASSPRGTLAEAFF. DNA of the CDR3: TGTGCCAGCAGTCCTCGGGGCACTCTGGCTGAAGCTTTCTTT.

This chain connects TRBV18 to TRBJ1-1; 7 bases map to TRBD1. The V gene's germline CDR1 is KGHSH and CDR2 LQKENI. The CDR3 runs to 15 residues. Losses at the gene ends were 2 bases for V and 1 base for J; bases not matched to a gene: 4. The chain's CDR3 is CASSPVGGPNTEAFF. In nucleotides, the CDR3 is TGTGCCAGCTCACCAGTAGGGGGCCCGAACACTGAAGCTTTCTTT.

The genes are TRBV6-1 and TRBJ1-2, with TRBD1 matching 9 bases. With V trimmed by 5 bases and J by 8 bases, 3 bases remained unmatched. From germline, CDR1 is MNHNS and CDR2 SASEGT. The CDR3 has 12 residues. This chain's CDR3 is CASSPTGGGYTF. For the CDR3, the DNA is TGTGCCAGCAGTCCAACAGGGGGCGGCTACACCTTC.

This chain connects TRBV5-4 to TRBJ2-7; D is perhaps TRBD2 (6 bases). Germline CDR1 SGHNT, CDR2 YYREEE (reference sequence). The CDR3 is 15 amino acids. Trimming removed 3 bases at V and 1 base at J, with 14 bases between. The DNA of the CDR3 is TGTGCCAGCAGCTCGGCGGGGATTCGGTCCTACGAGCAGTACTTC. Translating it yields CASSSAGIRSYEQYF. Full variable domain (outside the CDR3, taken from reference TRBV5-4 and TRBJ2-7): ETGVTQSPTHLIKTRGQQVTLRCSSQSGHNTVSWYQQALGQGPQFIFQYYREEENGRGNFPPRFSGLQFPNYSSELNVNALELDDSALYLCASSSAGIRSYEQYFGPGTRLTVT.

This sequence joins TRBV7-9 and TRBJ2-3; perhaps TRBD2 as D (5 bases). Per germline, CDR1 SEHNR and CDR2 FQNEAQ (reference sequence). Trimming pared 0 bases from V and 6 bases from J, leaving 22 bases between. This CDR3 has 18 amino acids. CDR3 nucleotide sequence: TGTGCCAGCAGCTTAGCACTCGGCTTTTTCGGGGAAGGGGATACGCAGTATTTT. Protein product: CASSLALGFFGEGDTQYF.

This chain connects TRBV7-9 to TRBJ1-2; D is unclear. The CDR3 is 15 amino acids. V was cut by 3 bases and J by 2 bases, with 13 bases left in between. CDR1 is SEHNR and CDR2 is FQNEAQ in the germline V gene (reference sequence). CDR3 nucleotide sequence: TGTGCCAGCAGCTTGGGTAACACAATAAACTATGGCTACACCTTC. Its protein product is CASSLGNTINYGYTF.

This clone was detected once. This chain links TRBV11-2 with TRBJ1-2, with TRBD1 matching 9 bases. V lost 5 bases to trimming and J lost 4 bases; unmatched junction nucleotides: 2. Germline-derived CDR1 and CDR2 are SGHAT and FQNNGV. The CDR3 is 13 residues long. As DNA, the CDR3 is TGTGCCAGCAGCCAGACAGGGGGCTATGGCTACACCTTC. Its translation: CASSQTGGYGYTF. The full variable domain, completed using reference TRBV11-2 and TRBJ1-2, is EAGVAQSPRYKIIEKRQSVAFWCNPISGHATLYWYQQILGQGPKLLIQFQNNGVVDDSQLPKDRFSAERLKGVDSTLKIQPAKLEDSAVYLCASSQTGGYGYTFGSGTRLTVV.

The chain joins TRBV9 to TRBJ2-1; 8 nucleotides line up with TRBD2. This CDR3 comprises 15 residues. After removal of 3 bases from V and 1 base from J, the junction contained 3 bases not matched to a gene. Per germline, CDR1 SGDLS and CDR2 YYNGEE. CDR3 bases: TGTGCCAGCAGCGCGAGCGGGGGTTCCTACAATGAGCAGTTCTTC. Its protein is CASSASGGSYNEQFF.

This clone was picked up one time. The CDR3 loop reads CASSYGRTYEQYF. For the CDR3, the DNA is TGTGCCAGCAGTTATGGACGGACCTACGAGCAGTACTTC. The chain employs TRBV27 and TRBJ2-7, with D unresolved. Germline CDR1 reads MNHEY; CDR2 reads SMNVEV (reference sequence). CDR3 length: 13 amino acids. Trimming left V 4 bases short and J 2 bases short, with 9 bases between.

The gene calls are TRBV19 and TRBJ1-4; no reliable D call. With 6 bases removed from V and 5 bases from J, the gap between germline ends came to 13 bases. This CDR3 contains 14 residues. Germline V gene sequence: CDR1 LNHDA, CDR2 SQIVND (reference sequence). CDR3 sequence reads: CASRITRPNEKLFF. As DNA, the CDR3 is TGTGCCAGTAGGATCACGAGACCGAATGAAAAACTGTTTTTT.

The V gene is TRBV5-1, the J gene TRBJ1-3, with D unclear. Germline CDR1 is SGHRS and CDR2 is YFSETQ. CDR3 length equals 15 residues. Trimming took 0 bases from V and 0 from J, leaving 7 bases between them. CDR3 in amino acids: CASSLGTSSGNTIYF. CDR3 in DNA: TGCGCCAGCAGCTTGGGGACGAGCTCTGGAAACACCATATATTTT.

This chain connects TRBV20-1 to TRBJ2-3; TRBD1 might be the D (5 bases). The CDR3 contains 11 residues. Germline CDR1 and CDR2: DFQATT and SNEGSKA (reference sequence). With 3 bases removed from V and 6 bases from J, the gap between germline ends came to 7 bases. This CDR3 is CSARPGDTQYF. CDR3 DNA: TGCAGTGCTAGGCCAGGGGATACGCAGTATTTT.

This clone was recorded a few times. The chain links TRBV2 to TRBJ1-4, with 9 positions matching TRBD1. The junction had 2 bases not matched to a gene; V was cut back by 7 bases and J by 5 bases. CDR3 size: 13 residues. Germline V gene lookup returns CDR1 SNHLY and CDR2 FYNNEI. This CDR3 is CASIGTGNEKLFF. CDR3 sequence (DNA): TGTGCCAGCATTGGGACAGGGAATGAAAAACTGTTTTTT.

The gene calls are TRBV4-3 and TRBJ2-7; 9 positions agree with TRBD1. Germline loops: CDR1 LGHNA, CDR2 YSLEER. V lost 1 base, J lost 5 bases, and 9 bases stayed unmatched. The CDR3 has 16 amino acids. The CDR3 region is CASSQVGTGLGDEQYF. CDR3 bases: TGCGCCAGCAGCCAAGTTGGGACAGGGCTTGGAGACGAGCAGTACTTC.

V is TRBV2 and J is TRBJ2-2, with 14 bases lining up with TRBD2. Germline V gene lookup returns CDR1 SNHLY and CDR2 FYNNEI. CDR3 size: 15 residues. V dropped 7 bases and J dropped 6; count of bases not matched to a gene: 4. CDR3 residues: CASTKGLAGAGELFF. CDR3 DNA sequence: TGTGCCAGCACCAAGGGACTAGCGGGGGCCGGGGAGCTGTTTTTT.